These T cell receptor beta chains were read from a single sample in a study of blood T cells in healthy people across ages. TCRdb called the 5' RACE reads again in MiXCR, with one record for every CDR3 protein. The profile shows about 650,000 distinct CDR3 sequences, approximately 31% of them singletons. Sequenced material: blood. The receptors come from a woman older than 75 in good health. Each CDR3 is given with its conserved first and last residue. The D gene is left open where the match is weak. Size tells how often a clone was seen (once, few, many) or the class of an expanded clone, and some rows leave it out.

j_gene	abundance	len	d_gene	v_gene	CDR3nt	CDR3aa
TRBJ2-1	many	15	NA	TRBV6-1	TGTGCCAGCAGTGACCCCTTTGAAAGGAACAATGAGCAGTTCTTC	CASSDPFERNNEQFF
TRBJ1-2	many	15	NA	TRBV27	TGTGCCAGCAGTTTGTCAGGATACTCTAACTATGGCTACACCTTC	CASSLSGYSNYGYTF
TRBJ2-5	few	11	NA	TRBV2	TGTGCCAGCACTATTTCCGAGACCCAGTACTTC	CASTISETQYF
TRBJ2-7	many	14	NA	TRBV20-1	TGCAGTGCTAGAGAACCACAGGGCTCCTACGAGCAGTACTTC	CSAREPQGSYEQYF
TRBJ2-1	NA	16	TRBD2	TRBV5-4	TGTGCCAGCAGCTTGGGGCTAGCGGGGGGCGCGGATGAGCAGTTCTTC	CASSLGLAGGADEQFF
TRBJ1-5	NA	13	NA	TRBV6-2/TRBV6-3	TGTGCCAGCAGTCCGCAGCCGTTTGGGCCCCAGCATTTT	CASSPQPFGPQHF
TRBJ2-1	few	14	TRBD2	TRBV7-2	TGTGCCAGCAGTCTAAACTACGGGGGGACTGAGCAGTTCTTC	CASSLNYGGTEQFF
TRBJ2-6	once	13	NA	TRBV10-3	TGTGCCATCGGGGGCTCTGGGACCAACGTCCTGACTTTC	CAIGGSGTNVLTF
TRBJ2-7	once	13	NA	TRBV5-1	TGCGCCAGCAGCTTTGGGGGAGCCCTCGAGCAGTACTTC	CASSFGGALEQYF
TRBJ2-3	many	14	NA	TRBV7-3	TGTGCCAGCAGCACTAATACCCCCACAGATACGCAGTATTTT	CASSTNTPTDTQYF
TRBJ2-1	many	16	TRBD2	TRBV5-1	TGCGCCAGCAGCTTGGGGACGGGACTAGCGGGGAATGAGCAGTTCTTC	CASSLGTGLAGNEQFF
TRBJ2-2	NA	14	NA	TRBV7-3	TGTGCCAGCAGCCCGGACAGAGCAATTGGGAAGCTGTTTTTT	CASSPDRAIGKLFF
TRBJ1-2	many	12	NA	TRBV20-1	TGCAGTGCGCAGATAGGGCGCTATGGCTACACCTTC	CSAQIGRYGYTF
TRBJ1-6	NA	12	NA	TRBV6-6	TGTGCCAGCGGGGAGGCCGGTTCACCCCTCTACTTT	CASGEAGSPLYF
TRBJ2-7	many	15	TRBD2	TRBV12-3/TRBV12-4	TGTGCCAGCAGACCCCCGGGAGGATCATCCTACGAGCAGTACTTC	CASRPPGGSSYEQYF
TRBJ1-2	NA	15	NA	TRBV7-8	TGTGCCAGCAGCCCTCAACGATGGAGACCGGGAGGCTACACCTTC	CASSPQRWRPGGYTF
TRBJ2-3	NA	13	NA	TRBV29-1	TGCAGCGTTGAAGCGGGGTTCGCAGATACGCAGTATTTT	CSVEAGFADTQYF
TRBJ2-1	NA	13	NA	TRBV29-1	TGCAGCGTCCCGGGACGCCCGTACAATGAGCAGTTCTTC	CSVPGRPYNEQFF
TRBJ2-1	many	12	NA	TRBV5-6	TGTGCCAGCAGCTTGGCGACGAATGAGCAGTTCTTC	CASSLATNEQFF
TRBJ1-2	many	16	NA	TRBV6-5	TGTGCCAGCAGTCGGGGATCAGGATCGACTAACTATGGCTACACCTTC	CASSRGSGSTNYGYTF
TRBJ1-5	few	15	TRBD1	TRBV6-1	TGTGCCAGCAGTGAACAGGCTACAGGGGGTCAGCCCCAGCATTTT	CASSEQATGGQPQHF
TRBJ2-7	NA	14	NA	TRBV20-1	TGCAGTGCTGGTCCCCCTAGGGGAGGCTACGAGCAGTACTTC	CSAGPPRGGYEQYF
TRBJ1-2	NA	13	NA	TRBV7-2	TGTGCCAGCAGCCTCTACGGGGGGAATGGCTACACCTTC	CASSLYGGNGYTF
TRBJ1-1	NA	15	NA	TRBV6-6	TGTGCCAGCAGTCCCCCCCGGAGGCGGAGCACTGAAGCTTTCTTT	CASSPPRRRSTEAFF
TRBJ1-6	many	15	NA	TRBV7-6	TGTGCCAGCAGCTTGAGTCAGGGAAATAATTCACCCCTCCACTTT	CASSLSQGNNSPLHF
TRBJ2-1	NA	14	NA	TRBV6-6	TGTGCCAGCAGGGCAGGGGCGAACTACAATGAGCAGTTCTTC	CASRAGANYNEQFF
TRBJ2-1	NA	19	TRBD2	TRBV24-1	TGTGCCACCAGTGATCACTTGTATGGGACTAGCGGGACTGGGAATGAGCAGTTCTTC	CATSDHLYGTSGTGNEQFF
TRBJ2-3	few	14	NA	TRBV19	TGTGCCAGTAGTATGCGAATAGCGGCAGATACGCAGTATTTT	CASSMRIAADTQYF
TRBJ2-5	many	15	NA	TRBV25-1	TGTGCCAGCAGTGATTTAGGAGGGGTCCAAGAGACCCAGTACTTC	CASSDLGGVQETQYF
TRBJ2-1	many	15	NA	TRBV7-2	TGTGCCAGCATCACTGGGAGCAGCTCCTACAATGAGCAGTTCTTC	CASITGSSSYNEQFF
TRBJ2-1	many	16	TRBD2	TRBV4-3	TGCGCCAGCAGCCAAGTCCTAGCGGGGGCGGGCAATGAGCAGTTCTTC	CASSQVLAGAGNEQFF
TRBJ1-2	many	13	NA	TRBV29-1	TGCAGCGTTGAGCTGGGGCTTAGCTATGGCTACACCTTC	CSVELGLSYGYTF
TRBJ2-2	NA	11	NA	TRBV7-6	TGTGCCAGCAGGGAGGGCCGGGAGCGGTTTTTT	CASREGRERFF
TRBJ2-1	many	14	TRBD1	TRBV5-6	TGTGCCAGCAGCTGGGACAGGGGGCTAGGGGAGCAGTTCTTC	CASSWDRGLGEQFF
TRBJ2-2	few	17	NA	TRBV7-3	TGTGCCAGCAGCTCAACCAGCAGGGGCTCAGAGACCGGGGAGCGGTTTTTT	CASSSTSRGSETGERFF
TRBJ2-7	NA	15	NA	TRBV19	TGTGCCAGTAGTATTATAGCCGGGAACTCCTACGAGCAGTACTTC	CASSIIAGNSYEQYF
TRBJ2-3	many	14	NA	TRBV7-3	TGTGCCAGCAGCTTAGGGACCTACACAGATACGCAGTATTTT	CASSLGTYTDTQYF
TRBJ2-3	NA	17	TRBD2	TRBV7-2	TGTGCCAGCAGCTTCGCTAGCGGGGGCCTCCGCACAGATACGCAGTATTTT	CASSFASGGLRTDTQYF
TRBJ2-5	many	11	NA	TRBV30	TGTGCCTGGAGGGGGGAAGAGACCCAGTACTTC	CAWRGEETQYF
TRBJ2-5	NA	15	TRBD2	TRBV7-2	TGTGCCAGCAGCTTTTGGTCGCGGGGGAGAGAGACCCAGTACTTC	CASSFWSRGRETQYF
TRBJ2-5	many	14	TRBD2	TRBV29-1	TGCAGCGTCCGACTAGCGGGGGGCGGAGGGACCCAGTACTTC	CSVRLAGGGGTQYF
TRBJ2-2	few	13	NA	TRBV20-1	TGCAGTGCTACCCCACTGAACACCGGGGAGCTGTTTTTT	CSATPLNTGELFF
TRBJ2-1	NA	14	TRBD1	TRBV20-1	TGCAGTGCTAGAGAACAGGGGGCGGGCAATGAGCAGTTCTTC	CSAREQGAGNEQFF
TRBJ1-5	NA	15	TRBD1	TRBV28	TGTGCCAGCAGTGAACAGGGGAGGTTTAGTCAGCCCCAGCATTTT	CASSEQGRFSQPQHF
TRBJ1-5	many	12	NA	TRBV7-2	TGTGCCAGCAGCTTAAGGGCTCAGCCCCAGCATTTT	CASSLRAQPQHF
TRBJ2-7	many	16	TRBD2	TRBV5-5	TGTGCCAGCAGCTTGGAGGGCTCCCCGGGAGGGTACGAGCAGTACTTC	CASSLEGSPGGYEQYF
TRBJ1-5	once	13	NA	TRBV30	TGTGCCTGGAGTGTACAGAAGGAGCAGCCCCAGCATTTT	CAWSVQKEQPQHF
TRBJ2-6	NA	20	TRBD1	TRBV7-2	TGTGCCAGCAGCTTAGTATTGGTACGGACAGGGGTATCTGGGGCCAACGTCCTGACTTTC	CASSLVLVRTGVSGANVLTF
TRBJ2-1	many	15	TRBD2	TRBV3-1	TGTGCCAGCAGCCCTCTGGGGCGGGGGAGCGGGGAGCAGTTCTTC	CASSPLGRGSGEQFF
TRBJ2-3	few	14	NA	TRBV27	TGTGCCAGCAGTTTATCGACAAGCACAGATACGCAGTATTTT	CASSLSTSTDTQYF
TRBJ2-3	many	16	TRBD2	TRBV20-1	TGCAGTGCTAAACTAGCGGGGGGCCTAAGCACAGATACGCAGTATTTT	CSAKLAGGLSTDTQYF
TRBJ2-1	many	16	NA	TRBV6-6	TGTGCCAGCAGTTACGGGAAGGGGGGGAAGGGCAATGAGCAGTTCTTC	CASSYGKGGKGNEQFF
TRBJ2-4	many	14	TRBD1	TRBV14	TGTGCCAGCAGTCCTCCGGGACAGTTAAACATTCAGTACTTC	CASSPPGQLNIQYF
TRBJ2-7	many	15	TRBD2	TRBV28	TGTGCCAGCACCCTAATAGGCGGGGGAACAGCGGAGCAGTACTTC	CASTLIGGGTAEQYF